Below are 17 T cell receptor beta chains sequenced from a single sample in a study of spatial heterogeneity in lung cancer. Study findings and constraints: Higher tumor mutation counts went along with higher counts of expanded intratumoral alpha and beta TCRs.

Time point meaning: sample taken at primary tumor resection. No antigen is known for these receptors. Each CDR3 protein is one row after TCRdb ran MiXCR on the 5' RACE reads. The data show 100 to 150 distinct CDR3 sequences, around a quarter seen once. The sequencing here drew on lung tumor tissue, taken at surgery. The receptors come from a female donor with early-stage non-small cell lung cancer.

On this clonotype itself: The library was prepared for alpha chains; this beta chain is a stray read, so its frequency means little. The chain uses TRBV7-3 and TRBJ2-3, with a weak D call TRBD2 (6 bases). Germline assignment: CDR1 SGHTA and CDR2 FQGTGA. CDR3 length: 14 amino acids. Deletions cut 5 bases from V and 0 bases from J, with 9 bases between. The CDR3 is CASSLSGSTDTQYF. DNA of the CDR3: TGTGCCAGCAGCCTTAGCGGCAGCACAGATACGCAGTATTTT.

Worth noting for this clonotype: The library was prepared for alpha chains; this beta chain is a stray read, so its frequency means little. The genes are TRBV5-1 and TRBJ2-4; TRBD1 matches 10 bases. The CDR3 covers 13 residues. Germline V CDR1 and CDR2: SGHRS, YFSETQ. After removal of 4 bases from V and 9 bases from J, the junction contained 4 bases not matched to a gene. The CDR3 sequence is CASSGDRGGIQYF. CDR3 DNA: TGCGCCAGCAGCGGGGACAGGGGAGGCATTCAGTACTTC.

Remarks on this clonotype: Found in a library prepared for alpha chains, this beta chain is an off-target read, and its abundance has little meaning. The chain combines TRBV3-1 with TRBJ1-5, with unresolved D. V lost 4 bases and J 7 bases, leaving 14 bases between the germline ends. From germline, CDR1 is LGHDT and CDR2 YNNKEL (reference sequence). CDR3 length: 14 residues. CDR3: CASSPVVTGQPQHF. The CDR3 DNA sequence: TGTGCCAGCAGCCCAGTTGTGACTGGACAGCCCCAGCATTTT.

This clonotype was seen a few times. Since the library was made to target alpha chains, this beta chain is a stray read and its abundance is not meaningful. DNA for the CDR3: TGCAGCGTTGGGAGGGACGGCATGAACACTGAAGCTTTCTTT. Translated, it gives CSVGRDGMNTEAFF. This chain connects TRBV29-1 to TRBJ1-1; possibly TRBD1 for D (5 bases). The CDR3 spans 14 residues. V was clipped by 4 bases and J by 0 bases, with 12 bases between them. Germline V lookup: CDR1 SQVTM, CDR2 ANQGSEA.

This clonotype qualifies as hyperexpanded. This beta chain represents an off-target read in a library built for alpha chains; its size is of limited meaning. J is TRBJ2-3 and V is TRBV10-1; tentatively, D is TRBD2 (5 bases). From germline, CDR1 is WNHNN and CDR2 SYGVQD (reference sequence). CDR3 length: 12 amino acids. V was clipped by 5 bases and J by 7 bases, with 10 bases between them. The CDR3 spells CASSLDGNTQYF. The CDR3 DNA follows: TGCGCCAGCAGTTTGGACGGGAATACGCAGTATTTT.

Details on this clonotype: The size of this beta chain means little, since it is a stray read in a library made for alpha chains. The V call is TRBV5-4, the J call TRBJ2-1; TRBD2 matches 8 bases. This CDR3 spans 14 amino acids. V gave up 0 bases and J gave up 8 bases; unmatched junction bases: 4. Per germline, CDR1 SGHNT and CDR2 YYREEE (reference sequence). The CDR3 region is CASSLGLAKDEQFF. CDR3 coding DNA: TGTGCCAGCAGCTTGGGACTAGCGAAGGATGAGCAGTTCTTC.

There are a few counts of this clonotype. This beta chain is a stray read from a library made for alpha chains; its abundance is not meaningful. The genes are TRBV2 and TRBJ2-3; D not resolved. CDR3 length equals 13 residues. CDR1 SNHLY and CDR2 FYNNEI come from the germline V gene. The germline V and J ends were trimmed by 2 bases and 1 base, with 4 bases remaining between them. The CDR3 is CASSERGTDTQYF. The CDR3 region has the DNA TGTGCCAGCAGTGAAAGGGGCACAGATACGCAGTATTTT.

A word on this clonotype: Being off target in a library aimed at alpha chains, this beta chain has a size of little meaning. This chain uses TRBV7-8 with TRBJ2-3; 10 nucleotides agree with TRBD2. This CDR3 has 15 residues. CDR1 is SGHVS, CDR2 FQNEAQ, per germline. Trimming cost V 6 bases and J 6 bases; bases outside gene matches: 9. CDR3 in amino acids: CASRSKRGGQDTQYF. CDR3 nucleotide sequence: TGTGCCAGCAGGAGTAAGCGGGGGGGCCAGGATACGCAGTATTTT.

As regards this clonotype: This beta chain appears as a stray read in a library generated for alpha chains; its size is not informative. CDR3 in amino acids: CASSGGALDTQYF. DNA for the CDR3: TGTGCCAGCAGTGGGGGGGCCTTAGATACGCAGTATTTT. The J gene is TRBJ2-3, the V gene TRBV2; perhaps D is TRBD1 or TRBD2 (6 bases each). The V gene lost 4 bases and the J gene lost 5 bases, with 10 bases spanning the gap. CDR1 and CDR2 (germline): SNHLY, FYNNEI. The CDR3 consists of 13 residues.

Sample share makes this clonotype hyperexpanded. This beta chain was picked up by a library intended for alpha chains and is off target, so its count carries little meaning. The chain combines TRBV19 with TRBJ2-1; D unclear. The CDR3 sequence is 12 residues long. Germline lookup yields CDR1 LNHDA and CDR2 SQIVND (reference sequence). Trimming took off 5 bases at V and 4 bases at J, with 6 bases between the two ends. The DNA of the CDR3 is TGTGCCAGTAGTCTTTCTTACAATGAGCAGTTCTTC. Protein sequence: CASSLSYNEQFF.

Concerning this clonotype itself: Little can be read into the size of this beta chain, an off-target read in a library designed for alpha chains. The chain employs TRBV18 and TRBJ2-3; 8 nucleotides align to TRBD2. The CDR3 consists of 15 residues. The V segment lost 1 base and the J segment 6 bases; nucleotides outside the gene matches: 6. From germline, CDR1 is KGHSH and CDR2 LQKENI. This CDR3 reads CASSPRNGGDDTQYF. The CDR3, as DNA: TGTGCCAGCTCACCACGGAACGGGGGGGATGATACGCAGTATTTT. Full variable domain (outside the CDR3, taken from reference TRBV18 and TRBJ2-3): NAGVMQNPRHLVRRRGQEARLRCSPMKGHSHVYWYRQLPEEGLKFMVYLQKENIIDESGMPKERFSAEFPKEGPSILRIQQVVRGDSAAYFCASSPRNGGDDTQYFGPGTRLTVL.

Judged by abundance, this clonotype is hyperexpanded (1% or more). Since the library was made to target alpha chains, this beta chain is a stray read and its abundance is not meaningful. The V gene is TRBV6-2 or TRBV6-3, the J gene TRBJ2-1; D is possibly TRBD1 or TRBD2 (6 bases each). Germline values: CDR1 MNHEY, CDR2 SVGEGT. V was cut by 10 bases and J by 6 bases, with 16 bases left in between. This CDR3 has 13 amino acids. CDR3 in amino acids: CATLRGGTNEQFF. CDR3 sequence (DNA): TGTGCCACCCTACGAGGGGGGACCAATGAGCAGTTCTTC.

In regard to this clonotype: This beta chain is an off-target read within a library intended for alpha chains, so its frequency means little. V and J are TRBV5-1 and TRBJ2-2; D ambiguous. The CDR3 extends over 14 amino acids. CDR1 is SGHRS and CDR2 is YFSETQ in the germline V gene. V lost 5 bases to trimming and J lost 6 bases, with 14 bases between them. CDR3 coding DNA: TGCGCCAGCAGTGGGGTCGTTGTGTCCGGGGAGCTGTTTTTT. Residues: CASSGVVVSGELFF.

For this clonotype: As an off-target read in a library built for alpha chains, this beta chain has a frequency of little significance. The chain employs TRBV6-6 and TRBJ2-3, with 8 bases that match TRBD1. The CDR3 extends over 18 amino acids. The J segment lost 3 bases and the V segment lost 0 bases, leaving 11 bases of the junction unmatched. CDR1 is MNHNY, CDR2 SVGAGI, per germline (reference sequence). The CDR3 region is CASSYSIRETGATDTQYF. The CDR3 DNA reads TGTGCCAGCAGTTACTCGATCCGTGAGACAGGGGCGACAGATACGCAGTATTTT.

In the case of this clonotype: The library was prepared for alpha chains; this beta chain is a stray read, so its frequency means little. CDR3 nucleotides: TGTGCCAGTAGCGGGGACGGCTACGAGCAGTACTTC. It translates to CASSGDGYEQYF. The rearrangement joins TRBV19 to TRBJ2-7, with D perhaps assigned TRBD1 or TRBD2 (5 bases each). This CDR3 is built from 12 residues. Trimming removed 6 bases at V and 3 bases at J, with 9 bases between. Germline CDR1 reads LNHDA; CDR2 reads SQIVND (reference sequence).

With regard to this clonotype: As an off-target read in a library built for alpha chains, this beta chain has a frequency of little significance. The chain uses TRBV6-6 and TRBJ2-7; D could derive from TRBD1 or TRBD2 (5 bases each). Germline assignment: CDR1 MNHNY and CDR2 SVGAGI (reference sequence). The CDR3 runs to 12 residues. V gave up 7 bases and J gave up 4 bases, with 11 bases separating them. The CDR3 region has the DNA TGTGCCAGCAAAATAGGGGAGTACGAGCAGTACTTC. Translating gives CASKIGEYEQYF.

As concerns this clonotype: For a library built for alpha chains, this beta chain is a stray read; little rests on its size. V usage is TRBV28 and J usage is TRBJ2-1; weak D call: TRBD2 (5 bases). The CDR3 has 13 residues. V was pared by 9 bases and J by 6 bases, with 15 bases between. Germline V gene lookup returns CDR1 MDHEN and CDR2 SYDVKM. The CDR3 bases are TGTGCCAGTTCCGGGATAACTTTCAATGAGCAGTTCTTC. Its protein is CASSGITFNEQFF.